These T cell receptor beta chains were read from a single sample in a study of OX40 agonist ivuxolimab in advanced cancers. The table came from immunoSEQ multiplex PCR; TCRdb's copy has only in-frame clones and leaves some out. The sample lists 20,000 or so clones, about four fifths occurring once. The source was CD4+ or CD8+ T cells sorted from blood, collected in a trial of the OX40 agonist ivuxolimab. The receptors here all came from an adult with an advanced solid tumor such as melanoma, head and neck, liver or kidney cancer. Each CDR3 is given with its conserved first and last residue. The D gene is left open where the match is weak. Only some rows state a clone size, as once, few, many or a class for expanded clones.

abundance: NA; d_gene: NA; v_gene: TRBV18; j_gene: TRBJ1-1; CDR3nt: TGTGCCAGCTCAGAGAGTACGGGAACTGAAGCTTTCTTT; CDR3aa: CASSESTGTEAFF
abundance: NA; d_gene: TRBD2; v_gene: TRBV29-1; j_gene: TRBJ2-7; CDR3nt: TGCAGCGTCGGGGGGGCTTCCTACGAGCAGTACTTC; CDR3aa: CSVGGASYEQYF
abundance: NA; d_gene: NA; v_gene: TRBV11-3; j_gene: TRBJ1-1; CDR3nt: TGTGCCAGCACCCCCTTAGGGGCAGCTGAAGCTTTCTTT; CDR3aa: CASTPLGAAEAFF
abundance: medium-sized; d_gene: TRBD2; v_gene: TRBV12-5; j_gene: TRBJ2-7; CDR3nt: TGTGCTAGTGGTTTGGGACTAGCGGGGGGCGAGCAGTACTTC; CDR3aa: CASGLGLAGGEQYF
abundance: NA; d_gene: NA; v_gene: TRBV7-9; j_gene: TRBJ2-4; CDR3nt: TGTGCCAGCAGCCCCCGGGGAAGGGATGAAAACATTCAGTACTTC; CDR3aa: CASSPRGRDENIQYF
abundance: NA; d_gene: NA; v_gene: TRBV5-1; j_gene: TRBJ2-1; CDR3nt: TGCGCCAGCAGCTTTCCGGTAAGCTCCTACAATGAGCAGTTCTTC; CDR3aa: CASSFPVSSYNEQFF
abundance: NA; d_gene: NA; v_gene: TRBV6-1; j_gene: TRBJ1-2; CDR3nt: TGTGCCAGCGGCCGAAAGATCCCGGGAGGCTACACCTTC; CDR3aa: CASGRKIPGGYTF
abundance: NA; d_gene: NA; v_gene: TRBV9; j_gene: TRBJ1-2; CDR3nt: TGTGCCAGCAGCGGAGACTCTTTCGACAGTACAAACTATGGCTACACCTTC; CDR3aa: CASSGDSFDSTNYGYTF
abundance: NA; d_gene: NA; v_gene: TRBV4-1; j_gene: TRBJ1-2; CDR3nt: TGCGCCAGCAGCCAAGGAAGGGATTTTTATGGCTACACCTTC; CDR3aa: CASSQGRDFYGYTF
abundance: NA; d_gene: TRBD1; v_gene: TRBV5-5; j_gene: TRBJ1-2; CDR3nt: TGTGCCAGCAGCTTGCGCTTCAGGGGGTCTAACTATGGCTACACCTTC; CDR3aa: CASSLRFRGSNYGYTF
abundance: NA; d_gene: NA; v_gene: TRBV9; j_gene: TRBJ1-2; CDR3nt: TGTGCCAGCAGCCCGAGACGGTTGGTGACCTTC; CDR3aa: CASSPRRLVTF
abundance: NA; d_gene: TRBD1; v_gene: TRBV15; j_gene: TRBJ2-2; CDR3nt: TGTGCCACCAGCCAGGACAGGGCCGGGGAGCTGTTTTTT; CDR3aa: CATSQDRAGELFF
abundance: NA; d_gene: NA; v_gene: TRBV7-9; j_gene: TRBJ2-2; CDR3nt: TGTGCCAGCAGCTTCGGAACCGGGGAGCTGTTTTTT; CDR3aa: CASSFGTGELFF
abundance: few; d_gene: NA; v_gene: TRBV7-2; j_gene: TRBJ1-1; CDR3nt: TGTGCCAGCAGCGCCCGGGACAACATGAACACTGAAGCTTTCTTT; CDR3aa: CASSARDNMNTEAFF
abundance: NA; d_gene: NA; v_gene: TRBV10-2; j_gene: TRBJ2-7; CDR3nt: TGCGCCAGCAGCCAGGGGTTCCCCTACGAGCAGTACTTC; CDR3aa: CASSQGFPYEQYF
abundance: NA; d_gene: NA; v_gene: TRBV7-3; j_gene: TRBJ1-2; CDR3nt: TGTGCCAGCAGCTTGAAAGGGGGCTATGGCTACACCTTC; CDR3aa: CASSLKGGYGYTF
abundance: NA; d_gene: TRBD1; v_gene: TRBV4-1; j_gene: TRBJ1-3; CDR3nt: TGCGCCAGCAGCCAAGACCCGACAGGGAATAGCGAGGGAAACACCATATATTTT; CDR3aa: CASSQDPTGNSEGNTIYF
abundance: NA; d_gene: TRBD2; v_gene: TRBV4-1; j_gene: TRBJ2-5; CDR3nt: TGCGCCAGCAGCCAAGGACTAGCGGGGGGACTCCAAGAGACCCAGTACTTC; CDR3aa: CASSQGLAGGLQETQYF
abundance: NA; d_gene: TRBD2; v_gene: TRBV4-2; j_gene: TRBJ2-7; CDR3nt: TGTGCCAGCAGCCAAGGGGAGGGGCCAAGCCTCTACGAGCAGTACTTC; CDR3aa: CASSQGEGPSLYEQYF
abundance: NA; d_gene: NA; v_gene: TRBV5-1; j_gene: TRBJ2-7; CDR3nt: TGCGCCAGCAGCTTGGAGGAGGGGCCCCTACGAAAGCAGTACTTC; CDR3aa: CASSLEEGPLRKQYF
abundance: NA; d_gene: NA; v_gene: TRBV6-5; j_gene: TRBJ2-2; CDR3nt: TGTGCCAGCAGTCTGGCTGACCTAGGGACCGGGGAGCTGTTTTTT; CDR3aa: CASSLADLGTGELFF
abundance: NA; d_gene: TRBD1; v_gene: TRBV6-1; j_gene: TRBJ1-4; CDR3nt: TGTGCCAGCAATCGCCGGGACAGCCTTGGTGAAAAACTGTTTTTT; CDR3aa: CASNRRDSLGEKLFF
abundance: NA; d_gene: NA; v_gene: TRBV11-2; j_gene: TRBJ2-7; CDR3nt: TGTGCCAGCAGCTTAGGAACCCCCTACGAGCAGTACTTC; CDR3aa: CASSLGTPYEQYF
abundance: few; d_gene: TRBD1; v_gene: TRBV6-1; j_gene: TRBJ1-2; CDR3nt: TGTGCCACCAGGACAGGGGTAGACTATGGCTACACCTTC; CDR3aa: CATRTGVDYGYTF
abundance: NA; d_gene: NA; v_gene: TRBV27; j_gene: TRBJ1-1; CDR3nt: TGTGCCAGCAGACCCGGACAGCCAGTGAACACTGAAGCTTTCTTT; CDR3aa: CASRPGQPVNTEAFF
abundance: NA; d_gene: NA; v_gene: TRBV11-3; j_gene: TRBJ2-5; CDR3nt: TGTGCCAGCAGCGATCGGCAGGTAGAGACCCAGTACTTC; CDR3aa: CASSDRQVETQYF
abundance: NA; d_gene: NA; v_gene: TRBV11-2; j_gene: TRBJ1-1; CDR3nt: TGTGCCAGCAGCCTAAACTTGAACACTGAAGCTTTCTTT; CDR3aa: CASSLNLNTEAFF
abundance: NA; d_gene: NA; v_gene: TRBV11-1; j_gene: TRBJ1-1; CDR3nt: TGTGCCAGCAGCCTCCGGGACTCCATGAACACTGAAGCTTTCTTT; CDR3aa: CASSLRDSMNTEAFF
abundance: NA; d_gene: TRBD1; v_gene: TRBV6-6; j_gene: TRBJ2-7; CDR3nt: TGTGCCAGCAGTACTCCGGGACAGAGATACGAGCAGTACTTC; CDR3aa: CASSTPGQRYEQYF
abundance: once; d_gene: TRBD1; v_gene: TRBV7-9; j_gene: TRBJ2-7; CDR3nt: TGTGCCAGCAGCTTAGGACTGGGACAGGCTGCCTACGAGCAGTACTTC; CDR3aa: CASSLGLGQAAYEQYF
abundance: NA; d_gene: TRBD1; v_gene: TRBV27; j_gene: TRBJ2-7; CDR3nt: TGTGCCAGCAGTTTTACTACAGGGGGGTTCTACGAGCAGTACTTC; CDR3aa: CASSFTTGGFYEQYF
abundance: few; d_gene: TRBD2; v_gene: TRBV4-3; j_gene: TRBJ2-3; CDR3nt: TGCGCCAGCAGCCAAGATGTTCCGGGGGGTTTATTAACAGATACGCAGTATTTT; CDR3aa: CASSQDVPGGLLTDTQYF
abundance: once; d_gene: NA; v_gene: TRBV7-9; j_gene: TRBJ2-1; CDR3nt: TGTGCCAGCCGGGACTCCTACAATGAGCAGTTCTTC; CDR3aa: CASRDSYNEQFF
abundance: NA; d_gene: TRBD1; v_gene: TRBV6-6; j_gene: TRBJ1-6; CDR3nt: TGTGCCAGCAGTTACTTCGAATCGACAGGGCGGACACCCCTCCACTTT; CDR3aa: CASSYFESTGRTPLHF
abundance: NA; d_gene: NA; v_gene: TRBV29-1; j_gene: TRBJ1-2; CDR3nt: TGCAGCGTTGAAAACCCAGGGTTCTATGGCTACACCTTC; CDR3aa: CSVENPGFYGYTF
abundance: NA; d_gene: TRBD2; v_gene: TRBV5-1; j_gene: TRBJ2-2; CDR3nt: TGCGCCAGCAGCTTTAACGCGGGGGACACCGGGGAGCTGTTTTTT; CDR3aa: CASSFNAGDTGELFF
abundance: medium-sized; d_gene: NA; v_gene: TRBV5-4; j_gene: TRBJ1-2; CDR3nt: TGTGCCAGCAGCTTATTGGGGGACTATGGCTACACCTTC; CDR3aa: CASSLLGDYGYTF
abundance: NA; d_gene: NA; v_gene: TRBV21-1; j_gene: TRBJ2-7; CDR3nt: TGTGCCAGCAGCAAAGGATGCAGGGACTACGAGCAGTACTTC; CDR3aa: CASSKGCRDYEQYF
abundance: NA; d_gene: NA; v_gene: TRBV19; j_gene: TRBJ1-5; CDR3nt: TGTGCCAGTAGTATACCGATTAGCAATCAGCCCCAGCATTTT; CDR3aa: CASSIPISNQPQHF
abundance: NA; d_gene: TRBD1; v_gene: TRBV7-9; j_gene: TRBJ2-4; CDR3nt: TGTGCCAGCAGCTCCGGACAGGGGAACATTCAGTACTTC; CDR3aa: CASSSGQGNIQYF
abundance: NA; d_gene: TRBD2; v_gene: TRBV6-5; j_gene: TRBJ2-1; CDR3nt: TGTGCCAGCAGTTTTCAGGGCGGGGGGGAGTACAATGAGCAGTTCTTC; CDR3aa: CASSFQGGGEYNEQFF
abundance: once; d_gene: NA; v_gene: TRBV11-1; j_gene: TRBJ2-7; CDR3nt: TGTGCCAGCAGCAAGGCCGCCTACGAGCAGTACTTC; CDR3aa: CASSKAAYEQYF